This T cell receptor beta chain was captured by sequencing in a study of blood T cell repertoires in COVID-19. Using immunoSEQ multiplex PCR, the repertoire was profiled, and TCRdb retains in-frame clones only, with some absent. This sample carries around 45,000 clones, around 70% of them seen once, and the ten largest clones take 6.2%. The V gene's germline CDR1 is SGHKS and CDR2 YYEKEE (reference sequence). CDR3 length equals 13 residues. V lost 1 base and J lost 4, with 6 bases in between. Sequences were obtained from peripheral blood. The sequence came from a man of 80 years or more with acute or convalescent COVID-19. The chain carries TRBV5-5 and TRBJ1-5; D is ambiguous. In DNA form, the CDR3 reads TGTGCCAGCAGCTTGCGAGGAAATCAGCCCCAGCATTTT. It codes for CASSLRGNQPQHF.